Listed below are T cell receptor beta chains from one sample, sequenced in a study of Tregs in tolerant kidney transplant recipients. Only in-frame clones appear in the TCRdb table, and some are missing; sequencing was by immunoSEQ multiplex PCR. The sample includes roughly 18,000 clones, roughly four fifths of them seen just once. Sequencing was done on a sample of Tregs from blood. These receptors came from a human donor in good health. The CDR3 runs from the conserved cysteine through the conserved F or W. Each record gives: J gene, V gene, clone size, D gene, CDR3 protein, CDR3 DNA. A D gene is named only where the DNA matches it firmly. Size values are once, few and many counts, or a class for expanded clones, and some rows have none.

TRBJ2-3,TRBV10-3,.,TRBD2,CAISESGTSGGASDTQYF,TGTGCCATCAGTGAGTCAGGGACTAGCGGGGGGGCATCAGATACGCAGTATTTT
TRBJ1-2,TRBV19,.,.,CASSQGIYGYTF,TGTGCCAGTAGCCAGGGAATTTATGGCTACACCTTC
TRBJ1-4,TRBV28,.,.,CASSLVSGRWEKLFF,TGTGCCAGCAGTTTAGTCTCGGGCAGGTGGGAAAAACTGTTTTTT
TRBJ1-6,TRBV5-5,.,.,CASSFMERAPLHF,TGTGCCAGCAGCTTTATGGAACGGGCACCCCTCCACTTT
TRBJ2-4,TRBV6-5,.,TRBD2,CASSSGLAGERQYF,TGTGCCAGCAGTAGTGGACTAGCGGGAGAACGCCAGTACTTC
TRBJ1-3,TRBV11-2,.,.,CASSLVRGPGNTIYF,TGTGCCAGCAGCTTAGTGAGGGGACCTGGAAACACCATATATTTT
TRBJ2-5,TRBV5-1,once,TRBD2,CASSLGRGGETQYF,TGCGCCAGCAGCTTGGGACGGGGGGGAGAGACCCAGTACTTC
TRBJ2-2,TRBV4-1,.,.,CASSQAHRGGPGELFF,TGCGCCAGCAGCCAAGCCCACAGGGGAGGACCCGGGGAGCTGTTTTTT
TRBJ2-3,TRBV6-6,once,TRBD2,CASSSTSGSTDTQYF,TGTGCCAGCAGTTCGACTAGCGGTAGCACAGATACGCAGTATTTT
TRBJ1-4,TRBV18,.,.,CASSPYNGEKLFF,TGTGCCAGCTCACCATACAATGGGGAAAAACTGTTTTTT
TRBJ2-7,TRBV27,.,TRBD2,CASSLGGGGSYEQYF,TGTGCCAGCAGTTTGGGGGGCGGGGGGTCCTACGAGCAGTACTTC
TRBJ1-1,TRBV5-1,.,.,CASSWQGEGSEAFF,TGCGCCAGCAGCTGGCAGGGTGAGGGTTCGGAAGCTTTCTTT
TRBJ2-3,TRBV7-2,.,.,CASSLSDTQYF,TGTGCCAGCAGCTTATCGGATACGCAGTATTTT
TRBJ1-2,TRBV13,.,.,CASSLASGGNRYGYTF,TGTGCCAGCAGCTTAGCTTCGGGGGGGAATAGGTATGGCTACACCTTC
TRBJ2-7,TRBV6-1,.,.,CASAEPYEQYF,TGTGCCAGCGCCGAACCTTACGAGCAGTACTTC
TRBJ2-5,TRBV10-3,.,TRBD1,CATRDRATQETQYF,TGTGCCACCCGAGACAGGGCGACCCAAGAGACCCAGTACTTC
TRBJ1-6,TRBV11-2,.,.,CASSLFGYNSPLHF,TGTGCCAGCAGCTTATTCGGGTATAATTCACCCCTCCACTTT
TRBJ2-1,TRBV7-7,.,TRBD1,CASSFGTGGRNEQFF,TGTGCCAGCAGTTTTGGGACAGGGGGTAGGAATGAGCAGTTCTTC
TRBJ2-1,TRBV9,.,TRBD2,CASSYGLAGGYSYNEQFF,TGTGCCAGCAGCTATGGACTAGCGGGGGGCTATTCCTACAATGAGCAGTTCTTC
TRBJ2-1,TRBV5-1,.,.,CASSLGGSGGSYNEQFF,TGCGCCAGCAGCTTGGGTGGCAGCGGAGGCTCCTACAATGAGCAGTTCTTC
TRBJ1-3,TRBV19,.,.,CASTRGGSGNTIYF,TGTGCCAGTACCCGGGGAGGGAGTGGAAACACCATATATTTT
TRBJ2-7,TRBV5-1,.,TRBD1,CASRRGPGAEQYF,TGCGCCAGCAGAAGGGGGCCCGGTGCCGAGCAGTACTTC
TRBJ1-5,TRBV6-6,.,.,CASSYSEIINQPQHF,TGTGCCAGCAGTTACTCGGAGATCATCAATCAGCCCCAGCATTTT
TRBJ2-3,TRBV29-1,.,.,CSVDSRVTDTQYF,TGCAGCGTTGACTCCAGGGTCACAGATACGCAGTATTTT
TRBJ1-1,TRBV9,few,TRBD1,CASSADYRGRAFF,TGTGCCAGCAGCGCCGATTACAGGGGACGAGCTTTCTTT
TRBJ1-2,TRBV6-1,.,.,CASSYLRTGYTF,TGTGCCAGCAGTTATCTGAGGACTGGCTACACCTTC
TRBJ2-3,TRBV7-2,.,.,CASSLAGGRLDTQYF,TGTGCCAGCAGCTTAGCGGGGGGGCGATTAGATACGCAGTATTTT
TRBJ1-1,TRBV5-8,.,.,CASSLTKFGAFF,TGTGCCAGCAGCTTAACAAAGTTTGGGGCTTTCTTT
TRBJ1-3,TRBV6-4,.,.,CASSDPAFSSGNTIYF,TGTGCCAGCAGTGACCCCGCGTTCTCCTCTGGAAACACCATATATTTT
TRBJ2-2,TRBV19,few,.,CASSTNRLAGGPTGELFF,TGTGCCAGTAGTACCAACCGCCTAGCAGGTGGACCCACCGGGGAGCTGTTTTTT
TRBJ1-1,TRBV5-6,.,.,CASSLSGMGTEAFF,TGTGCCAGCAGCCTCTCGGGGATGGGCACTGAAGCTTTCTTT
TRBJ2-7,TRBV7-9,.,.,CASSLDSDPIHFYEQYF,TGTGCCAGCAGCTTAGACTCAGATCCTATTCACTTCTACGAGCAGTACTTC
TRBJ2-4,TRBV9,.,.,CASSVLMKGMVRKNIQYF,TGTGCCAGCAGCGTATTAATGAAGGGGATGGTTCGGAAAAACATTCAGTACTTC
TRBJ2-2,TRBV6-1,few,.,CASSGRGGRFTGELFF,TGTGCCAGCAGTGGCAGGGGGGGACGGTTTACCGGGGAGCTGTTTTTT
TRBJ2-2,TRBV5-1,.,TRBD2,CASSLPSGGDTGELFF,TGCGCCAGCAGCCTCCCTAGCGGGGGGGACACCGGGGAGCTGTTTTTT
TRBJ2-7,TRBV4-1,.,TRBD1,CASSPSPGTGSYEQYF,TGCGCCAGCAGCCCCTCCCCTGGGACAGGGTCCTACGAGCAGTACTTC
TRBJ1-1,TRBV2,.,.,CASSWGFMNTEAFF,TGTGCCAGCAGTTGGGGGTTTATGAACACTGAAGCTTTCTTT
TRBJ1-2,TRBV7-9,.,TRBD1,CASSTGQGDYGYTF,TGTGCCAGCAGCACCGGACAGGGGGACTATGGCTACACCTTC
TRBJ2-1,TRBV30,.,TRBD2,CAWSGGLVSSEQFF,TGTGCCTGGAGTGGGGGACTAGTATCCAGTGAGCAGTTCTTC
TRBJ1-1,TRBV2,once,.,CASSQAFF,TGTGCCAGCAGCCAGGCTTTCTTT
TRBJ1-5,TRBV5-1,.,.,CASSLGSNQPQHF,TGCGCCAGCAGCTTAGGGAGCAATCAGCCCCAGCATTTT
TRBJ1-2,TRBV7-9,.,.,CASSSSDPSGYTF,TGTGCCAGCAGCTCCTCCGACCCGTCCGGCTACACCTTC
TRBJ2-1,TRBV12-5,.,.,CASGLVVRRDLYNEQFF,TGTGCTAGTGGTTTGGTAGTGAGACGGGATCTCTACAATGAGCAGTTCTTC
TRBJ2-4,TRBV11-2,.,.,CASSLTWTDRAKNIQYF,TGTGCCAGCAGCCTAACCTGGACAGATCGGGCCAAAAACATTCAGTACTTC
TRBJ2-4,TRBV7-9,.,.,CASSRGEGAKNIQYF,TGTGCCAGCAGCCGAGGAGAGGGGGCCAAAAACATTCAGTACTTC